One sample yielded the 23 T cell receptor beta chains listed below, sequenced in a study of T cell responses to AZD1222 COVID-19 vaccine. Only in-frame clones appear in the TCRdb table, and some are missing; sequencing was by immunoSEQ multiplex PCR. This table has some 110,000 clones, 85% to 95% appearing once. Sequenced material: peripheral blood, taken on day 0 of AZD1222 vaccination. These receptors all come from an adult in good health.

The chain uses TRBV7-9 and TRBJ2-1; D ambiguous. Looked up from germline, CDR1 is SEHNR and CDR2 is FQNEAQ (reference sequence). The CDR3 spans 15 residues. V was pared by 0 bases and J by 9 bases, with 15 bases between. CDR3 residues: CASSLAQSGVSEQFF. The CDR3 DNA follows: TGTGCCAGCAGCTTAGCGCAGTCCGGAGTGAGTGAGCAGTTCTTC.

V and J are TRBV6-5 and TRBJ1-6; 8 nucleotides align to TRBD1. Germline CDR1 reads MNHEY; CDR2 reads SVGAGI. The CDR3 totals 14 residues. Germline trimming cut 8 bases from V and 9 bases from J; bases unmatched to any gene: 9. This CDR3 is CASLVWTGSSPLHF. As DNA, the CDR3 is TGTGCCAGCCTAGTGTGGACAGGGTCTTCACCCCTCCACTTT.

The chain carries TRBV6-5 and TRBJ2-7; D ambiguous. The CDR3 runs to 16 residues. V lost 0 bases and J lost 5, with 17 bases in between. CDR1 and CDR2 (germline): MNHEY, SVGAGI. The CDR3 reads CASSYSPGPISDEQYF. CDR3 in DNA: TGTGCCAGCAGTTACTCCCCTGGACCGATTAGTGACGAGCAGTACTTC.

The chain recombines TRBV7-9 with TRBJ2-7, with unresolved D. CDR1 and CDR2 (germline): SEHNR, FQNEAQ (reference sequence). The CDR3 contains 15 residues. Between the trimmed V and J ends, which lost 5 bases and 7 bases, there was a span of 21 bases. DNA of the CDR3: TGTGCCAGCAGCCGCCAACCGGGCCCCCAAGCAGAGCAGTACTTC. Amino acid sequence: CASSRQPGPQAEQYF.

V usage is TRBV27 and J usage is TRBJ2-3; 9 nucleotides match TRBD2. V lost 2 bases and J lost 1; bases outside the gene matches: 4. CDR3 size: 16 residues. CDR1 MNHEY and CDR2 SMNVEV come from the germline V gene (reference sequence). The CDR3 is CASSLIAGDGTDTQYF. The CDR3 bases are TGTGCCAGCAGTTTAATAGCGGGAGACGGCACAGATACGCAGTATTTT.

The chain carries TRBV6-5 and TRBJ2-2, with TRBD1 matching over 9 bases. This CDR3 region has 15 residues. Looked up from germline, CDR1 is MNHEY and CDR2 is SVGAGI. Losses at the gene ends were 9 bases for V and 5 bases for J; bases not matched to a gene: 10. The CDR3 nucleotides read TGTGCCAGTAAGACCGGGACAGGGTTGACCGGGGAGCTGTTTTTT. Translating it yields CASKTGTGLTGELFF.

V is TRBV12-3 or TRBV12-4 and J is TRBJ2-5; no reliable D call. V was trimmed by 5 bases and J by 2 bases, leaving 6 bases between them. The CDR3 contains 12 residues. The chain's CDR3 is CASSPGQETQYF. The CDR3 region has the DNA TGTGCCAGCAGTCCCGGACAAGAGACCCAGTACTTC.

The chain joins TRBV11-3 to TRBJ2-3, with no clear D. Germline CDR1 is SGHNT and CDR2 is YENEEA. V was pared by 2 bases and J by 2 bases, with 8 bases between. The CDR3 is made up of 14 amino acids. The CDR3 DNA is TGTGCCAGCAGCTTAAGTCGGTCCACAGATACGCAGTATTTT. The encoded protein is CASSLSRSTDTQYF.

The chain uses TRBV5-5 and TRBJ2-5, with D perhaps TRBD1 (6 bases). From germline, CDR1 is SGHKS and CDR2 YYEKEE (reference sequence). The V gene lost 3 bases and the J gene lost 3 bases, with 12 bases spanning the gap. This CDR3 comprises 14 residues. CDR3 coding DNA: TGTGCCAGCAGCTGGGCTGCAGGGGAAGAGACCCAGTACTTC. This codes for CASSWAAGEETQYF.

The chain couples TRBV19 to TRBJ1-5; D remains ambiguous. Germline CDR1 reads LNHDA; CDR2 reads SQIVND (reference sequence). The CDR3 has 13 amino acids. Deletions cut 7 bases from V and 3 bases from J, with 10 bases between. The CDR3 DNA sequence: TGTGCCAGTAATTGGGGAATCAATCAGCCCCAGCATTTT. Translation: CASNWGINQPQHF.

The V gene is TRBV27, the J gene TRBJ2-1; TRBD2 matches at 8 bases. From germline, CDR1 is MNHEY and CDR2 SMNVEV (reference sequence). The CDR3 spans 12 residues. The junction had 1 base not matched to a gene; V was cut back by 5 bases and J by 7 bases. CDR3 loop: CASSPSGNEQFF. CDR3 sequence (DNA): TGTGCCAGCAGTCCTAGCGGGAATGAGCAGTTCTTC.

V is TRBV18 and J is TRBJ1-1; 9 bases are shared with TRBD1. Germline V gene lookup returns CDR1 KGHSH and CDR2 LQKENI. V dropped 2 bases and J dropped 5; count of bases not matched to a gene: 6. The CDR3 totals 15 residues. CDR3 protein: CASSPAMTGGTEAFF. For the CDR3, the DNA is TGTGCCAGCTCACCAGCCATGACAGGGGGAACTGAAGCTTTCTTT.

The V gene is TRBV24-1, the J gene TRBJ2-2; D is undetermined. Trimming pared 5 bases from V and 4 bases from J, leaving 13 bases between. The CDR3 consists of 15 residues. The germline gives CDR1 KGHDR, CDR2 SFDVKD. The CDR3 coding sequence is TGTGCCACCAGTGGCCGTGGGGATCCCACCGGGGAGCTGTTTTTT. Amino acids: CATSGRGDPTGELFF.

The chain carries TRBV24-1 and TRBJ2-5; tentatively, D is TRBD2 (7 bases). CDR3 length: 17 residues. CDR1 and CDR2 (germline): KGHDR, SFDVKD. Trimming removed 6 bases at V and 0 bases at J, with 19 bases between. The CDR3 DNA is TGTGCCACCAGTCCCCCTAGCGGAGGGGGGTACCAAGAGACCCAGTACTTC. This gives the protein CATSPPSGGGYQETQYF.

The chain uses TRBV5-1 and TRBJ2-5; D not certain. Trimming shortened V by 5 bases and J by 1 base, and 6 bases separated the two germline ends. Germline lookup yields CDR1 SGHRS and CDR2 YFSETQ. CDR3 size: 12 residues. The CDR3 is CASSWSQETQYF. The CDR3 DNA sequence: TGCGCCAGCAGTTGGTCCCAAGAGACCCAGTACTTC.

The CDR3 is CASSSLEAGGPYEQYF. In nucleotides, the CDR3 is TGTGCCAGCAGCTCCCTAGAAGCGGGAGGGCCTTACGAGCAGTACTTC. V usage is TRBV5-4 and J usage is TRBJ2-7; TRBD2 agrees at 10 bases. After removal of 3 bases from V and 4 bases from J, the junction contained 10 bases not matched to a gene. Germline CDR1 and CDR2: SGHNT and YYREEE (reference sequence). The CDR3 extends over 16 amino acids.

This chain joins TRBV7-9 and TRBJ2-3, with D perhaps TRBD2 (5 bases). V gave up 2 bases and J gave up 2 bases, with 11 bases separating them. The CDR3 has 15 residues. CDR1 SEHNR and CDR2 FQNEAQ come from the germline V gene (reference sequence). CDR3 sequence (DNA): TGTGCCAGCAGCTTAACGGGAAGATACACAGATACGCAGTATTTT. It codes for CASSLTGRYTDTQYF.

The rearrangement links TRBV7-9 to TRBJ1-1, with D tentatively TRBD1 (5 bases). Germline values: CDR1 SEHNR, CDR2 FQNEAQ (reference sequence). V was clipped by 1 base and J by 0 bases, with 12 bases between them. This CDR3 contains 16 residues. CDR3 sequence reads: CASSLEFWGVNTEAFF. The CDR3 region has the DNA TGTGCCAGCAGCTTAGAGTTTTGGGGGGTGAACACTGAAGCTTTCTTT.

The rearrangement uses TRBV6-2 or TRBV6-3 and TRBJ2-3, with TRBD2 matching 8 bases. The CDR3 consists of 16 residues. The V segment lost 0 bases and the J segment 5 bases; nucleotides outside the gene matches: 7. The germline V gene has CDR1 MNHEY and CDR2 SVGEGT. This chain's CDR3 is CASSYSLLAGLDTQYF. In DNA, the CDR3 is TGTGCCAGCAGTTACTCGTTGCTAGCGGGCCTAGATACGCAGTATTTT.

This clone came up once. This chain uses TRBV6-5 with TRBJ2-2, with a possible D match to TRBD2 (5 bases). The V gene lost 8 bases and the J gene lost 3 bases, with 10 bases spanning the gap. The CDR3 loop spans 13 amino acids. Germline V gene data show CDR1 as MNHEY and CDR2 as SVGAGI. The CDR3 bases are TGTGCCAGCCACAGCGGTTACACCGGGGAGCTGTTTTTT. It codes for CASHSGYTGELFF.

The V gene is TRBV7-3, the J gene TRBJ2-1; D gene unclear. The CDR3 is 15 residues long. Germline V lookup: CDR1 SGHTA, CDR2 FQGTGA. V lost 5 bases and J lost 0, with 11 bases in between. DNA for the CDR3: TGTGCCAGCAGCCCCGTCCAGAGCTCCTACAATGAGCAGTTCTTC. It encodes CASSPVQSSYNEQFF.

This chain links TRBV24-1 with TRBJ2-2; the D gene could be TRBD1 or TRBD2 (5 bases each). The V gene lost 2 bases and the J gene lost 5 bases, with 14 bases spanning the gap. The CDR3 extends over 16 amino acids. Germline-derived CDR1 and CDR2 are KGHDR and SFDVKD. This CDR3 reads CATSDSGHGGTGELFF. CDR3 sequence (DNA): TGTGCCACCAGTGATTCAGGGCACGGCGGGACCGGGGAGCTGTTTTTT.

The chain has TRBV4-1 and TRBJ2-3, with D unclear. This CDR3 has 15 amino acids. Looked up from germline, CDR1 is MGHRA and CDR2 is YSYEKL. V was trimmed by 0 bases and J by 4 bases, leaving 11 bases between them. The CDR3 nucleotides are TGCGCCAGCAGCCAAGATCTAACCCGAGCAGATACGCAGTATTTT. This encodes CASSQDLTRADTQYF.